This T cell receptor (beta chain) is drawn from a study of blood T cell repertoires in COVID-19. At the level of the study: The samples span acute and convalescent COVID-19 from the United States, Italy and Spain.

Authors' data handling: Estimation of nucleated cell counts relied on the amplification of reference gene primers. Sequencing was performed with immunoSEQ multiplex PCR; in TCRdb, only in-frame clones are kept and a portion is missing. Clone size and V and J calls were adopted from that table, with D and trimming inferred from the DNA. Of roughly 250,000 clones listed, roughly 84% were seen once; the top ten hold 0.87%. Followed over time, Seattle patients had been enrolled while infection was active. The V and J ends lost 5 bases and 5 bases, in that order; junction bases with no gene match: 16. CDR1 and CDR2 (germline): SGHTA, FQGTGA. There are 17 residues in the CDR3.

The sequenced material came from peripheral blood. The receptor comes from a human donor with COVID-19, enrolled during active disease. The donor label of this sample is uncertain. The chain combines TRBV7-3 with TRBJ1-1; 8 bases map to TRBD1. The CDR3 protein is CASSPTPQGAGGTEAFF. The CDR3 DNA sequence: TGTGCCAGCAGCCCCACCCCCCAGGGGGCAGGGGGGACTGAAGCTTTCTTT.